This T cell receptor (beta chain) comes out of a study of OX40 agonist ivuxolimab in advanced cancers. Study-wide context: The patients' treatment was ivuxolimab, an agonistic anti-OX40 (CD134) antibody. The study's findings and limits: Partial responders receiving 0.1-3.0 mg/kg showed among the lowest clonal expansion.

Notes on this clone: As yet, its antigen is unknown.

CDR1 is SNHLY, CDR2 FYNNEI, per germline. V was clipped by 2 bases and J by 4 bases, with 8 bases between them. This CDR3 spans 13 amino acids. Using immunoSEQ multiplex PCR, the repertoire was profiled, and TCRdb retains in-frame clones only, with some absent. There are 55,000 to 85,000 clones in the sample; roughly 90% occur only once, and approximately 2.5% lies in the top ten. The V call is TRBV2, the J call TRBJ1-1; D might be TRBD1 (5 bases). The TCR sequence derives from an adult with an advanced solid tumor such as melanoma, head and neck, liver or kidney cancer. This material consisted of CD4+ or CD8+ T cells sorted from blood, taken in a trial of the OX40 agonist ivuxolimab. This CDR3 is CASSESTVTEAFF. In nucleotides, the CDR3 is TGTGCCAGCAGTGAATCGACAGTCACTGAAGCTTTCTTT.